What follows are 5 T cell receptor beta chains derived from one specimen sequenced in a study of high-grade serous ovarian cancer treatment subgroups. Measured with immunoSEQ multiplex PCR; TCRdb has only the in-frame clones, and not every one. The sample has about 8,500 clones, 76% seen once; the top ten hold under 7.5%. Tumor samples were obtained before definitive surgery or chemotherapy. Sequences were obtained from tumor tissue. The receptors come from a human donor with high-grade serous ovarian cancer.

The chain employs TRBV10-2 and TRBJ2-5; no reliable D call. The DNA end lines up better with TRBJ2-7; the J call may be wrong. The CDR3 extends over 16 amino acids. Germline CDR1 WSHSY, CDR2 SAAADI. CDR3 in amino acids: CASSEGATGPLYEQYF. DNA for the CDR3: TGCGCCAGCAGTGAGGGCGCTACTGGGCCTCTCTACGAGCAGTACTTC.

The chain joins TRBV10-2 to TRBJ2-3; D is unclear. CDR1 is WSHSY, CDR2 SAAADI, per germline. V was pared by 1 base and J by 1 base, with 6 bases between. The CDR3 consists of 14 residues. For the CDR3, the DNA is TGCGCCAGCAGTGAGTATTTGGGCACAGATACGCAGTATTTT. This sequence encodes CASSEYLGTDTQYF.

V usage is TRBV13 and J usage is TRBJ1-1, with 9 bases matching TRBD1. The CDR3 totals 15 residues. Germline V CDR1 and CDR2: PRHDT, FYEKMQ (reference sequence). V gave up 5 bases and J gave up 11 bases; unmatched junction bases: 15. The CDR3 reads CASSQGTGRGGVAFF. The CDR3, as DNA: TGTGCCAGCAGCCAAGGGACAGGGAGAGGCGGCGTGGCTTTCTTT.

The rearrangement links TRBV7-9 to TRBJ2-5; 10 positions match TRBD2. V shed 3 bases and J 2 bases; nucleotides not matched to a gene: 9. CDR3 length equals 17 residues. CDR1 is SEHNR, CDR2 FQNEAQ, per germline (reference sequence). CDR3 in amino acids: CASSFPVSSGGQETQYF. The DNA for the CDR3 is TGTGCCAGCAGCTTTCCAGTTTCTAGCGGGGGACAAGAGACCCAGTACTTC.

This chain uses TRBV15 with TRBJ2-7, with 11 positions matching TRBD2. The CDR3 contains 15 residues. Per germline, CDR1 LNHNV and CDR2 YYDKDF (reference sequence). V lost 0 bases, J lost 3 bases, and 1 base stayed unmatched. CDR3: CATSRDTSGGYEQYF. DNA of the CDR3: TGTGCCACCAGCAGAGATACTAGCGGGGGCTACGAGCAGTACTTC.